The TCR beta chain under discussion was sequenced for a study of immune heterogeneity within non-small cell lung tumors. There are many counts of this clonotype. CDR1 and CDR2 from the germline V gene are MGHRA and YSYEKL. The CDR3 is 16 residues long. V lost 5 bases and J lost 15; bases outside the gene matches: 14. Template input was genomic DNA from bulk tumor (about 640 ng per sample). From each primary tumor, several far-apart biopsies were obtained during surgery. Patients had untreated, newly diagnosed non-small cell lung cancer and underwent curative surgery. Multiplex PCR amplified TCR beta CDR3 with 32 V and 13 J primers. TCRdb analysed the multiplex PCR reads with MiXCR anew, one entry per CDR3 protein. The sample lists about 9,700 distinct CDR3 sequences, around 17% occurring once.

The sample was lung tumor tissue. This rearrangement joins TRBV4-1 to TRBJ2-1, with 15 bases identical to TRBD2. The receptor comes from a man aged 35-49 years with non-small cell lung cancer. The CDR3 reads CASSARTSGGAGGLFF. CDR3 DNA: TGCGCCAGCAGCGCAAGGACTAGCGGGGGGGCAGGGGGGCTGTTCTTC.